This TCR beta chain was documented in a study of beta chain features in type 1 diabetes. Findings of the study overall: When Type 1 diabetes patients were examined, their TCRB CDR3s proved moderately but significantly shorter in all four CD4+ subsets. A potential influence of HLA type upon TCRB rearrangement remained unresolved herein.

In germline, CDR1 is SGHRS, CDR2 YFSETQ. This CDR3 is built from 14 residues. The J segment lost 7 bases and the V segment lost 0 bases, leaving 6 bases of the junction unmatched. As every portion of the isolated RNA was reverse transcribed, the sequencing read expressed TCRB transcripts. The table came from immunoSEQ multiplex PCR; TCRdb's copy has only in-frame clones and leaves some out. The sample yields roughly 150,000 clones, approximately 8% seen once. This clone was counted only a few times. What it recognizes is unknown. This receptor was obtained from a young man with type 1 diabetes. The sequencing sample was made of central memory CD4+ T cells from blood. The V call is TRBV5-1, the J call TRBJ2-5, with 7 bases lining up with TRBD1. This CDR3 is CASSLDRGLGTQYF. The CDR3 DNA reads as TGCGCCAGCAGCTTGGACAGGGGCCTTGGGACCCAGTACTTC.